Given below is one TCR beta chain in context. Trimming cost V 0 bases and J 5 bases, with 17 bases left between them. The CDR3 runs to 16 residues. The germline gives CDR1 MNHEY, CDR2 SVGAGI. Assay used: immunoSEQ multiplex PCR; TCRdb lists only in-frame clones, some missing. The sample has tens of thousands of clones, over 85% seen once. The data derive from a study of OX40 agonist ivuxolimab in advanced cancers. Specimen: CD4+ or CD8+ T cells sorted from blood, collected in a trial of the OX40 agonist ivuxolimab. The clonotype originates from an adult with an advanced solid tumor such as melanoma, head and neck, liver or kidney cancer. V and J are TRBV6-5 and TRBJ2-7, with a possible D match to TRBD2 (7 bases). The DNA for the CDR3 is TGTGCCAGCAGTTACTCTCGGTGGGAGGGGGACAACGAGCAGTACTTC. Its translation: CASSYSRWEGDNEQYF.